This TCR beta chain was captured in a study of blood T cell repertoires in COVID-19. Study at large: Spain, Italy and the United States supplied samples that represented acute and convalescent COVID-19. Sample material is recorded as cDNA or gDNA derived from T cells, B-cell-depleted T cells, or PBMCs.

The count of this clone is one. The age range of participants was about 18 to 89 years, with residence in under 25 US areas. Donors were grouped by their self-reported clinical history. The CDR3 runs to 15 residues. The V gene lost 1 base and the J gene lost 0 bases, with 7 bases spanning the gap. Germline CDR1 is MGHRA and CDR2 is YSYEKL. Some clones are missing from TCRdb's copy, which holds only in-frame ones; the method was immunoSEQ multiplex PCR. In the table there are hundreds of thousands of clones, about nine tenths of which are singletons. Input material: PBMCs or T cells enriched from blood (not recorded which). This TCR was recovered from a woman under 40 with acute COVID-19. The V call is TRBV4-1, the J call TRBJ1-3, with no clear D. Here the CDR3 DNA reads TGCGCCAGCAGCCAAGGGGCGAGCTCTGGAAACACCATATATTTT. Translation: CASSQGASSGNTIYF.